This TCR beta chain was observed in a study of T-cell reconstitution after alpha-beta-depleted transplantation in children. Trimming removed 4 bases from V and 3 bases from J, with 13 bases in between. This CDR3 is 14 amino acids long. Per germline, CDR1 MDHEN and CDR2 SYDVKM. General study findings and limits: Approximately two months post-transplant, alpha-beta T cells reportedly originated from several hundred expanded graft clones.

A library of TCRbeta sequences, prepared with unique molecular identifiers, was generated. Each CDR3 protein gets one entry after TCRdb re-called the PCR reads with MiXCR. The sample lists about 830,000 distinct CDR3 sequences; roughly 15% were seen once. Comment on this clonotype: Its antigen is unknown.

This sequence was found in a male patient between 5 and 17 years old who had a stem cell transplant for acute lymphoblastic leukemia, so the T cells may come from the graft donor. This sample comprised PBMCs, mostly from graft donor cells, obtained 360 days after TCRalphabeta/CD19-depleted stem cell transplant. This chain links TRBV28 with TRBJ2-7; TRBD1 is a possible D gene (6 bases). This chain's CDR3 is CASSYPGHLYEQYF. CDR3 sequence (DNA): TGTGCCAGCAGTTACCCGGGACACCTCTACGAGCAGTACTTC.